This T cell receptor beta chain was sequenced in a study of neurological immune-mediated disorders. Study outcomes and limitations: For the multiple sclerosis repertoire cluster, an association with any clinical or MRI feature was absent.

This clonotype was observed a handful of times. Its matching antigen is unknown. Its ends do not fully match the called genes, so a read error is possible. Time point denoted: longitudinal time-point 2. The unsorted libraries had their origin in 2 million PBMCs stored at -80 C. Template-switch 5'RACE cDNA synthesis added a 10-nucleotide unique molecular identifier. Each CDR3 protein is one row after TCRdb ran MiXCR on the 5' RACE reads. The data hold 65,000 to 85,000 distinct CDR3 sequences, with 5.8% observed a single time. In germline, CDR1 is LNHDA, CDR2 SQIVND (reference sequence). CDR3 length: 13 amino acids.

Sequencing input: PBMCs. The chain recombines TRBV19 with TRBJ2-7; tentatively, D is TRBD1 or TRBD2 (5 bases each). The TCR sequence derives from a woman aged 55-70 years with multiple sclerosis. The CDR3 DNA reads as TGTGCCAGTAGCCAGAGTCTCCGGGACGACCGGAACTTC. It translates to CASSQSLRDDRNF.